The rows below give T cell receptor beta chains drawn from one sample of a study of CXCR3-negative and CXCR3-positive naive CD8 T cells. Reanalyzing the 5' RACE reads, TCRdb keeps one entry per CDR3 protein, without DNA. The repertoire table contains 130,000 to 150,000 distinct CDR3 sequences. The sample was naive CXCR3+ CD8+ T cells from blood. All receptors derive from a human donor in good health. Some clones in this sample may be carry-over from other donors' samples. Both conserved end residues are part of each CDR3.

>TRBJ2-7|TRBV7-9
CASSLEAGLAGVEQYF
>TRBJ2-3|TRBV7-9
CASSLLAGTTDTQYF
>TRBJ1-2|TRBV7-6
CASSLAPGQGANYGYTF
>TRBJ2-5|TRBV29-1
CSVDLAQETQYF
>TRBJ2-3|TRBV12-3/TRBV12-4
CASSFPKSTDTQYF
>TRBJ2-7|TRBV4-3
CASSQGRDTIYEQYF
>TRBJ1-1|TRBV6-2/TRBV6-3
CASNLASPPPLNTEAFF
>TRBJ2-3|TRBV7-3
CASSLGAGGDTDTQYF
>TRBJ2-1|TRBV29-1
CSVGTGNYNEQFF
>TRBJ2-1|TRBV7-3
CASSLGAEFDEQFF
>TRBJ2-4|TRBV29-1
CSVETSGSKNIQYF
>TRBJ2-7|TRBV12-3/TRBV12-4
CASSPGVESYEQYF
>TRBJ2-3|TRBV4-1
CASSHSGLAGTDTQYF
>TRBJ2-1|TRBV20-1
CSALGGQSGNEQFF
>TRBJ2-7|TRBV28
CASSSAFSVGEQYF
>TRBJ2-1|TRBV28
CASSSRQTFGNEQFF
>TRBJ2-7|TRBV20-1
CSASRDPGSYEQYF
>TRBJ1-3|TRBV9
CASSAVGGFSGNTIYF
>TRBJ2-7|TRBV28
CASGGGPSAEQYF
>TRBJ1-1|TRBV29-1
CSVEDPSGQGGTEAFF
>TRBJ2-1|TRBV6-4
CASSPASGGSYNEQFF
>TRBJ2-7|TRBV20-1
CSARDQVEGATYEQYF
>TRBJ2-3|TRBV6-1
CAIPTSGVTDTQYF
>TRBJ2-7|TRBV2
CASIGGIEHEQYF
>TRBJ1-1|TRBV7-3
CASSAIRRMNTEAFF
>TRBJ1-1|TRBV7-9
CASSSQSQERQNTEAFF
>TRBJ2-7|TRBV5-1
CASKGQGAYEQYF
>TRBJ2-1|TRBV20-1
CSARVVGSYNEQFF
>TRBJ2-7|TRBV7-6
CASSGWQGVREQYF
>TRBJ2-2|TRBV27
CASLGLAGGGWNTGELFF
>TRBJ2-3|TRBV29-1
CSLMEQGAMDTQYF
>TRBJ2-2|TRBV19
CASSPPPRMTTAGELFF
>TRBJ2-7|TRBV7-2
CASSFPGTAYEQYF
>TRBJ2-1|TRBV25-1
CASMTGRYYNEQFF
>TRBJ2-1|TRBV20-1
CSARVASGGSDEQFF